Following are 7 T cell receptor beta chains from one sample sequenced in a study of vaccination and CD4 T cells after COVID-19. The antigens of these receptors remain unknown. With the Oncomine TCR Beta short-read assay, DNA from cultured CD4+ T cells was sequenced. TCRdb reanalysed the PCR reads using MiXCR and keeps one entry per CDR3 protein. Among about 10,000 distinct CDR3 sequences listed, around 28% were seen once. Treatment of the sample: approximately 11-day PBMC culture with coronavirus spike peptide pools or control peptides (ViraFEST assay). The sample consisted of CD4+ T cells from blood, cultured in vitro, taken before SARS-CoV-2 vaccination. These receptor sequences come from a human donor who received a COVID-19 vaccine.

The chain employs TRBV18 and TRBJ2-2, with no clear D. This CDR3 region has 15 residues. Trimming removed 3 bases from V and 5 bases from J, with 13 bases in between. The germline V gene has CDR1 KGHSH and CDR2 LQKENI. The CDR3 here is CASSPFDPRTGELFF. In nucleotides, the CDR3 is TGTGCCAGCTCACCTTTCGACCCCAGGACCGGGGAGCTGTTTTTT.

The chain is built from TRBV5-1 and TRBJ1-3; D gene unclear. Trimming cost V 2 bases and J 0 bases, with 12 bases left between them. This CDR3 has 16 residues. Germline loops: CDR1 SGHRS, CDR2 YFSETQ. The CDR3 loop is CASSFGGLASGNTIYF. In nucleotides, the CDR3 is TGCGCCAGCAGCTTTGGAGGGCTCGCCTCTGGAAACACCATATATTTT.

V is TRBV10-2 and J is TRBJ2-3; TRBD2 matches at 7 bases. CDR1 and CDR2 from the germline V gene are WSHSY and SAAADI. Trimming removed 7 bases from V and 4 bases from J; junction bases left unmatched: 11. The CDR3 runs to 15 residues. CDR3 residues: CASKLRLAGPDTQYF. The CDR3 region has the DNA TGCGCCAGCAAACTCAGACTAGCTGGACCAGATACGCAGTATTTT.

The chain carries TRBV2 and TRBJ1-1, with D unclear. The CDR3 runs to 13 residues. V shed 8 bases and J shed 1 base, with 11 bases lying between them. Germline CDR1 and CDR2: SNHLY and FYNNEI. As DNA, the CDR3 is TGTGCCAGCTCCCCCGCAGCGAACACTGAAGCTTTCTTT. Protein: CASSPAANTEAFF.

This CDR3 is CASSPEGLGNSPLHF. As DNA, the CDR3 is TGTGCCAGTAGTCCCGAGGGGCTGGGGAATTCACCCCTCCACTTT. This sequence joins TRBV19 and TRBJ1-6; a possible D gene is TRBD1 (5 bases). The length of the CDR3 is 15 residues. Germline CDR1 and CDR2: LNHDA and SQIVND (reference sequence). The V end was cut by 5 bases, the J end by 7 bases, with 15 bases between.

This clonotype showed up just a few times. The chain carries TRBV6-1 and TRBJ1-2; possibly TRBD1 for D (5 bases). V was cut by 4 bases and J by 2 bases, with 11 bases left in between. The CDR3 length is 14 residues. Germline V gives CDR1 MNHNS, CDR2 SASEGT. The CDR3 is CASSASGGNYGYTF. CDR3 coding DNA: TGTGCCAGCAGTGCTTCTGGGGGGAACTATGGCTACACCTTC.

This clonotype was recorded a few times. The gene calls are TRBV30 and TRBJ2-3, with 7 bases fitting TRBD2. The germline V gene has CDR1 GTSNPN and CDR2 SVGIG (reference sequence). The CDR3 length is 15 residues. V trimming: 5 bases; J trimming: 3 bases; junction bases outside the gene matches: 11. CDR3 region: CAWRLTGGPTDTQYF. The CDR3 DNA reads as TGTGCCTGGCGTCTTACGGGGGGACCAACAGATACGCAGTATTTT.